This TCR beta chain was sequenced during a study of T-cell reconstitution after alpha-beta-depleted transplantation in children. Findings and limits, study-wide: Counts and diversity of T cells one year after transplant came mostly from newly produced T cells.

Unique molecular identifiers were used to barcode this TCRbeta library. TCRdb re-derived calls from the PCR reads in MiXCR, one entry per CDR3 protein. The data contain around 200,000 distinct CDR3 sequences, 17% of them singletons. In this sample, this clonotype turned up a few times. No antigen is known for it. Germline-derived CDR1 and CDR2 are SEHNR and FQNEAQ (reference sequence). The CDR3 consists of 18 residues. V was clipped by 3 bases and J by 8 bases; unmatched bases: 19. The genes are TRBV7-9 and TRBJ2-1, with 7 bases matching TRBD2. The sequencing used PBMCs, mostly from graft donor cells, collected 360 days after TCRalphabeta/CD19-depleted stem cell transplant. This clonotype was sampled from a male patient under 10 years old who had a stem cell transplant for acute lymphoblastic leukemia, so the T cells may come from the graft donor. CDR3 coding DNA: TGTGCCAGCAGCTTTACTCTGAACTTGGGGAGGGCCGCGGATGAGCAGTTCTTC. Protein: CASSFTLNLGRAADEQFF.